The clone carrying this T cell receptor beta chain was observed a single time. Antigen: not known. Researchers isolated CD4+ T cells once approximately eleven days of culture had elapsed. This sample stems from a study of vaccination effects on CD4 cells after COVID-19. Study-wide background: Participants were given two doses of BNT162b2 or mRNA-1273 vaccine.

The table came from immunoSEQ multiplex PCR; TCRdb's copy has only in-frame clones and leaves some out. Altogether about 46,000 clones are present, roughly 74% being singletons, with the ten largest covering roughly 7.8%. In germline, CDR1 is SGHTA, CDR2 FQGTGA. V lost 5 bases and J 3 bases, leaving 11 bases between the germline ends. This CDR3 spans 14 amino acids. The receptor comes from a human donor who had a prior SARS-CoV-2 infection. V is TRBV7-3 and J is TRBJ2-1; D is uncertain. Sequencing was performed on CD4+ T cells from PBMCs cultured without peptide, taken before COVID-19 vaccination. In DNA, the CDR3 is TGTGCCAGCAGCGTCTCCGGGCACTACAATGAGCAGTTCTTC. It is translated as CASSVSGHYNEQFF.